This T cell receptor beta chain was identified during a study of T cell repertoires in cytomegalovirus infection. Study details: It was recently identified HLA-C-restricted and well-studied HLA-B-restricted CMV epitopes that the study used. Indications of both CMV infection and matching HLA type were provided by public TCR beta signatures.

A word on this clonotype: Its antigen is not known.

Study-level results: Clonotype analysis showed dominance of the ex vivo response by HLA-C-restricted CMV-specific TCR beta clonotypes.

TCRdb called the reads again in MiXCR, with one record for every CDR3 protein. The sample records approximately 470,000 distinct CDR3 sequences, about two fifths being singletons. The sequences come from cultured PBMCs, collected from culture after CMV antigen stimulation. The sequence came from a human donor in good health (CMV status not recorded). Some clones in this sample may be carry-over from other donors' samples.

CDR3 nucleotide sequence: TGTGCCAGCAGCTTAGCGGAAGGACCGAACACTGAAGCTTTCTTT. Residues: CASSLAEGPNTEAFF. The V call is TRBV7-9, the J call TRBJ1-1, with D uncertain. Germline assignment: CDR1 SEHNR and CDR2 FQNEAQ (reference sequence). The CDR3 sequence is 15 residues long. V was trimmed by 0 bases and J by 1 base, leaving 9 bases between them.